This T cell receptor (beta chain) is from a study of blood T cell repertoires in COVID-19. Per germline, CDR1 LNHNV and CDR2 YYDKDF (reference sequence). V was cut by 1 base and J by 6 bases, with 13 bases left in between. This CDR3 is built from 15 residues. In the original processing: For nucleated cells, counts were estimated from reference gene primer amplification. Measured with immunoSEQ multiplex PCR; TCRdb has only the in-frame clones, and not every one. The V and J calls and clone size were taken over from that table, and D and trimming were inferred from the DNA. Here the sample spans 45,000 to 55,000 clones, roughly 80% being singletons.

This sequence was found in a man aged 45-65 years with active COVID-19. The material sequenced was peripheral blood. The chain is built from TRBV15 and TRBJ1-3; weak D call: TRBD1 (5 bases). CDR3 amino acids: CATSRGQGGINTIYF. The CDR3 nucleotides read TGTGCCACCAGCAGAGGCCAGGGTGGTATAAACACCATATATTTT.